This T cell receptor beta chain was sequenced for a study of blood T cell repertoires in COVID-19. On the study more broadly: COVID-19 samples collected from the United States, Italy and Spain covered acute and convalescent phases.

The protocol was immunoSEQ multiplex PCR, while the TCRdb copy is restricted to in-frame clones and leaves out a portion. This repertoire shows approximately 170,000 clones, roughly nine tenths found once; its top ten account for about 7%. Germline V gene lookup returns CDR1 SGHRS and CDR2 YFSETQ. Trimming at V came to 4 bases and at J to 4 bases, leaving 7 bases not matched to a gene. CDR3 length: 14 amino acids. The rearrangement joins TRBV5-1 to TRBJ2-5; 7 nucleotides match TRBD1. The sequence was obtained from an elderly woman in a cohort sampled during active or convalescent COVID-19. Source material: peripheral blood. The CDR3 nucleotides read TGCGCCAGCAGCCGTCAAGGGGGCGTAGAGACCCAGTACTTC. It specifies CASSRQGGVETQYF. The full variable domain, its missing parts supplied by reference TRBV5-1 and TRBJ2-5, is KAGVTQTPRYLIKTRGQQVTLSCSPISGHRSVSWYQQTPGQGLQFLFEYFSETQRNKGNFPGRFSGRQFSNSRSEMNVSTLELGDSALYLCASSRQGGVETQYFGPGTRLLVL.